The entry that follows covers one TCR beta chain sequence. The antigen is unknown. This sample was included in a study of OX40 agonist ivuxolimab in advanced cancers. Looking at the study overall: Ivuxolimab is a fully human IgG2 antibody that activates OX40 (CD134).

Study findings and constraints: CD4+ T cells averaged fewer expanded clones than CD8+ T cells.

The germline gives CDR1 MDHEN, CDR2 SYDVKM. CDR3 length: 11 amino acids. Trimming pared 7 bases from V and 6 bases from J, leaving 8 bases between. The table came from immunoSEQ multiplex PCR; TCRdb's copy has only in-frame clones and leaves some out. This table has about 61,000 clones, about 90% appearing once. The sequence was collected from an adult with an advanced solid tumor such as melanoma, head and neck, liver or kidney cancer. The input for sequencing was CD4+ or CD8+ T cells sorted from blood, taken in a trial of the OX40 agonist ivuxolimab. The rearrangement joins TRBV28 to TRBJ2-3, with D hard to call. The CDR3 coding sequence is TGTGCCAGCACTGATTGGGATACGCAGTATTTT. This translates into CASTDWDTQYF.